This T cell receptor (beta chain) was profiled in a study of blood T cell repertoires in COVID-19. This table comes from immunoSEQ multiplex PCR, and its TCRdb copy is limited to in-frame clones, with some not included. This repertoire shows over 250,000 clones, roughly nine tenths found once; its top ten account for roughly 4%. The V gene's germline CDR1 is LNHDA and CDR2 SQIVND (reference sequence). V shed 4 bases, J shed 2 bases, and the junction held 14 bases outside the gene matches. The CDR3 has 18 residues. The genes are TRBV19 and TRBJ1-5; 7 bases agree with TRBD1. The origin of this receptor is a man in his sixties who had recovered from COVID-19. Sequencing input: peripheral blood. Written as DNA, the CDR3 is TGTGCCAGTAGTAACGACAGGGTGAGGGGTATCGGCAATCAGCCCCAGCATTTT. The encoded protein is CASSNDRVRGIGNQPQHF. The entire variable domain, with the rest obtained from reference TRBV19 and TRBJ1-5, is as follows: DGGITQSPKYLFRKEGQNVTLSCEQNLNHDAMYWYRQDPGQGLRLIYYSQIVNDFQKGDIAEGYSVSREKKESFPLTVTSAQKNPTAFYLCASSNDRVRGIGNQPQHFGDGTRLSIL.